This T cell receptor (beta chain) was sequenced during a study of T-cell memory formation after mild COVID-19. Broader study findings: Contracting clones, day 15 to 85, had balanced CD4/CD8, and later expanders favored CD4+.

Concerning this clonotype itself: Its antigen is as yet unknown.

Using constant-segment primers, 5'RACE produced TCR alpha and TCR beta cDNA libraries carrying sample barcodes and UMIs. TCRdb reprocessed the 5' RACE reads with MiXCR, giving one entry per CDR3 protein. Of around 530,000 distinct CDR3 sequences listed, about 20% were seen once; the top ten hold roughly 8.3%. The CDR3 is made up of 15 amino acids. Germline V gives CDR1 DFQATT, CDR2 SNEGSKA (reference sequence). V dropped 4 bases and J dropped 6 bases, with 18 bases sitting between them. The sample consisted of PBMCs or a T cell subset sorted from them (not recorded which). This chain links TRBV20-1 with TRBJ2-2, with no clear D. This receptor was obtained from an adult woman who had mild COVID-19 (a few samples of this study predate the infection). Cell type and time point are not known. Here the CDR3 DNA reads TGCAGTGCTATTAGTCAGGACCACGTATCCGGGGAGCTGTTTTTT. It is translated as CSAISQDHVSGELFF.